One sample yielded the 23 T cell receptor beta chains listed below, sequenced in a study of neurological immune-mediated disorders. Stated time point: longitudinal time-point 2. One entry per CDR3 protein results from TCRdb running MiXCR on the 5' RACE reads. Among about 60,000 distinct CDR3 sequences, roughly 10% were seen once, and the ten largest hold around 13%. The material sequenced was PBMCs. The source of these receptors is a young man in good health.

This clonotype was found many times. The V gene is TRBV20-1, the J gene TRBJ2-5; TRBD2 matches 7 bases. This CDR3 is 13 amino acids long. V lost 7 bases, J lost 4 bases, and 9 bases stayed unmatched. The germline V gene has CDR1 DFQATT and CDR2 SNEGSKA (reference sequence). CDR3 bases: TGCAGTGGAGGCGGGAGATGGGGAGAGACCCAGTACTTC. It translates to CSGGGRWGETQYF.

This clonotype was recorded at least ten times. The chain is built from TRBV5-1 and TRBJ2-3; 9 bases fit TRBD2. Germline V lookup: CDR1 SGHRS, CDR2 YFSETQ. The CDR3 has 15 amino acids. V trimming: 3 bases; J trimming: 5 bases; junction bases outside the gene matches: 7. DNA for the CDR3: TGCGCCAGCAGCTCTATAACTAGCGGGTTAGATACGCAGTATTTT. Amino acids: CASSSITSGLDTQYF. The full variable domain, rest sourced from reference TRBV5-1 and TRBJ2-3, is KAGVTQTPRYLIKTRGQQVTLSCSPISGHRSVSWYQQTPGQGLQFLFEYFSETQRNKGNFPGRFSGRQFSNSRSEMNVSTLELGDSALYLCASSSITSGLDTQYFGPGTRLTVL.

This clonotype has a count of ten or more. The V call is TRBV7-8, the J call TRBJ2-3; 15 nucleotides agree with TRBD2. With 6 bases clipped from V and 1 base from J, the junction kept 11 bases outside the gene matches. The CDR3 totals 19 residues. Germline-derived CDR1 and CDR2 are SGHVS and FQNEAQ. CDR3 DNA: TGTGCCAGCAGTACACCGGGACTAGCGGGAGGATCGGGCACAGATACGCAGTATTTT. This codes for CASSTPGLAGGSGTDTQYF.

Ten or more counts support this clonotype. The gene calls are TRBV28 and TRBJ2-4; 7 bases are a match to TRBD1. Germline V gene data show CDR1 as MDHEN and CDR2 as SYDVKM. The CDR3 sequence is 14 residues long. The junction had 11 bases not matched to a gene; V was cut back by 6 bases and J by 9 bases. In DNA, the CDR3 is TGTGCCAGCAGAACCGGGACAGCGAATGGCATTCAGTACTTC. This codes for CASRTGTANGIQYF.

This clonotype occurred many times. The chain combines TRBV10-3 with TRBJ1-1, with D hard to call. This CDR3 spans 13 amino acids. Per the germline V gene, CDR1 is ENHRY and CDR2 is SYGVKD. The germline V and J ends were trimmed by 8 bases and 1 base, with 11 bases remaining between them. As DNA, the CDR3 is TGTGCCATCGGTAAGGGCTGGAACACTGAAGCTTTCTTT. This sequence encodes CAIGKGWNTEAFF.

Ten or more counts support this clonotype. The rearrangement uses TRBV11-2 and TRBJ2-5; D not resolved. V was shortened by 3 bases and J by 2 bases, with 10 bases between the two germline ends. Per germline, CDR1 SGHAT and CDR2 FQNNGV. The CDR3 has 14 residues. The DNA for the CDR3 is TGTGCCAGCAGCTTTGATGGCCGACAAGAGACCCAGTACTTC. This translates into CASSFDGRQETQYF.

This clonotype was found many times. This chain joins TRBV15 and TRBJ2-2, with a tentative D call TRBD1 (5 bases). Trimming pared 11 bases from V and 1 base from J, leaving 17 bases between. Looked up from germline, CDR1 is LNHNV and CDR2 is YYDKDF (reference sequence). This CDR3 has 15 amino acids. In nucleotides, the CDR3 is TGTGCCGTTCCTGGACGTGACAGGAACACCGGGGAGCTGTTTTTT. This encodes CAVPGRDRNTGELFF.

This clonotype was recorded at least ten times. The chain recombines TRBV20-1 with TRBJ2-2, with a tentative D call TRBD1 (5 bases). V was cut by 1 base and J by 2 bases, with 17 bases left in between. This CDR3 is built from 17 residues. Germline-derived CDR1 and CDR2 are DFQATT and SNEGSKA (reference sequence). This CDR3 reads CSARAIQGEANTGELFF. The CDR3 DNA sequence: TGCAGTGCTAGAGCCATCCAGGGTGAGGCTAACACCGGGGAGCTGTTTTTT.

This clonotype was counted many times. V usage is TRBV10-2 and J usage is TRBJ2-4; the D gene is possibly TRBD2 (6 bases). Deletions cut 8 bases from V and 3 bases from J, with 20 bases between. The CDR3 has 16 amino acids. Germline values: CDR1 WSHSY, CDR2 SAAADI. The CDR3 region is CASGGRLEDVKNIQYF. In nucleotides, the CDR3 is TGCGCCAGCGGGGGGAGGTTGGAGGATGTCAAAAACATTCAGTACTTC.

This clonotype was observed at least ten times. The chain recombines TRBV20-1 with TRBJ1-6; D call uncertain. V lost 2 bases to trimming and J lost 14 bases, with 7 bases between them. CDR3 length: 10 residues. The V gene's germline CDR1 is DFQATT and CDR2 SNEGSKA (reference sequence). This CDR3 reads CSARRVTLHF. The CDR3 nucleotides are TGCAGTGCTAGACGGGTTACCCTCCACTTT.

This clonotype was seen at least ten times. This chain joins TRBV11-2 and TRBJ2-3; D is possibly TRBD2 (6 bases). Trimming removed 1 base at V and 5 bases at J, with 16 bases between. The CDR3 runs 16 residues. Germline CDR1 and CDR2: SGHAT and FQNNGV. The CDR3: CASSLGRDPARDTQYF. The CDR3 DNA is TGTGCCAGCAGCTTAGGGAGGGACCCCGCCAGAGATACGCAGTATTTT.

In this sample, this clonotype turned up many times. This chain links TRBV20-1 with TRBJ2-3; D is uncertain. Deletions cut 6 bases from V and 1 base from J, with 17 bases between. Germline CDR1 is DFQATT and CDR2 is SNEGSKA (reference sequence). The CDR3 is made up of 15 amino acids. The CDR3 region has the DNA TGCAGTGCCGTAGCTCTGCTAGTCGGCACAGATACGCAGTATTTT. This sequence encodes CSAVALLVGTDTQYF.

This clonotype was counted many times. In DNA form, the CDR3 reads TGTGCCAGCAGCCAAGATGTCAGGGAATCCTTAATCCCCTACGAGCAGTACTTC. Protein: CASSQDVRESLIPYEQYF. The chain joins TRBV4-2 to TRBJ2-7, with a tentative D call TRBD1 (5 bases). Between the trimmed V and J ends, which lost 0 bases and 2 bases, there was a span of 20 bases. The CDR3 has 18 residues. Germline V lookup: CDR1 LGHNA, CDR2 YNFKEQ.

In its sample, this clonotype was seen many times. The CDR3 DNA sequence: TGTGCCATCAGACGACAGGGATCGGGGGAGTCTGGCTACACCTTC. Residues: CAIRRQGSGESGYTF. The chain is built from TRBV10-3 and TRBJ1-2, with 7 bases lining up with TRBD1. CDR1 is ENHRY, CDR2 SYGVKD, per germline. This CDR3 spans 15 amino acids. The V and J ends lost 6 bases and 7 bases, in that order; junction bases with no gene match: 14.

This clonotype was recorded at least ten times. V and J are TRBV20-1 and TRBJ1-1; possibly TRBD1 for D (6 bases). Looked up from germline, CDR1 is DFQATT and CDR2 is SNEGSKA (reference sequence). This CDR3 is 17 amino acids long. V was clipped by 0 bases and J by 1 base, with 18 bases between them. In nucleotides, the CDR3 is TGCAGTGCTAGAGATGGGGGGGCCCTCCCGGAGAACACTGAAGCTTTCTTT. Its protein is CSARDGGALPENTEAFF.

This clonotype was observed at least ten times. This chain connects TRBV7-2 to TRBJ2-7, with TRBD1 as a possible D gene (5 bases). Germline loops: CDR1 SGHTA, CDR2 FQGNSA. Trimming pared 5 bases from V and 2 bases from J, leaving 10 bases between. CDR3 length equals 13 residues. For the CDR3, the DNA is TGTGCCAGCAGCATGACAGCCACCTACGAGCAGTACTTC. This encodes CASSMTATYEQYF.

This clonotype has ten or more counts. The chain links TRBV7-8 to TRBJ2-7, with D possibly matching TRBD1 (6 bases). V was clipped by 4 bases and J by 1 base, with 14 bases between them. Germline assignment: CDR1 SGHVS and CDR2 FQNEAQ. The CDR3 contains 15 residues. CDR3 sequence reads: CASSSDRLPSYEQYF. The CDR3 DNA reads TGTGCCAGCAGCTCCGACAGGCTCCCTTCCTACGAGCAGTACTTC.

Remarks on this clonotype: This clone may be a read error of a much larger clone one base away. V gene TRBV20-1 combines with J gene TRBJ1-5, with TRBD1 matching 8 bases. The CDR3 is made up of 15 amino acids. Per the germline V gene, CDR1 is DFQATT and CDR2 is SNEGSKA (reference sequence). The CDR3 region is CSALQGAGDNQPHHF. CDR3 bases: TGCAGTGCTCTGCAGGGGGCCGGCGATAATCAGCCCCATCATTTT.

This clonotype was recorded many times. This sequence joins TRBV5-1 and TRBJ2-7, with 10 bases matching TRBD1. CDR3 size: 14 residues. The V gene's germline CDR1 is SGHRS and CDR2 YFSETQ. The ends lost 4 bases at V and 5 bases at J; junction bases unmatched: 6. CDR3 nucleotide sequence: TGCGCCAGCAGCACCGGACAGGGGGTCGACGAGCAGTACTTC. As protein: CASSTGQGVDEQYF. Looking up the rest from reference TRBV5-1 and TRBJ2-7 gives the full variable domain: KAGVTQTPRYLIKTRGQQVTLSCSPISGHRSVSWYQQTPGQGLQFLFEYFSETQRNKGNFPGRFSGRQFSNSRSEMNVSTLELGDSALYLCASSTGQGVDEQYFGPGTRLTVT.

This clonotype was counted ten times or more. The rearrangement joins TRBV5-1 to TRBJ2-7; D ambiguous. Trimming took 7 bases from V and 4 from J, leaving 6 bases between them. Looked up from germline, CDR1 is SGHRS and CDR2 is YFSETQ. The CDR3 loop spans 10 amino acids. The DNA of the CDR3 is TGCGCCAGCTTTATGTACGAGCAGTACTTC. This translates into CASFMYEQYF.

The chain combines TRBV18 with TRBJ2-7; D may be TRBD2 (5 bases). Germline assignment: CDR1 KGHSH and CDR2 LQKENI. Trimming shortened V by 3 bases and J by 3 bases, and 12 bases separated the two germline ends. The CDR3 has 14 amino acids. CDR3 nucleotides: TGTGCCAGCTCACCGGTAGGGAGAGGCTACGAGCAGTACTTC. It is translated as CASSPVGRGYEQYF.

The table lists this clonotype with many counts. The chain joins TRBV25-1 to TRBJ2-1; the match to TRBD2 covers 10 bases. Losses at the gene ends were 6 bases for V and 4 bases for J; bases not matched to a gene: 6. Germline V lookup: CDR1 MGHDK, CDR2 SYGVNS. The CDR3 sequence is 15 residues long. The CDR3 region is CASRLSSGRYNEQFF. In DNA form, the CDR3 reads TGTGCCAGCAGACTTTCTAGCGGGAGATACAATGAGCAGTTCTTC. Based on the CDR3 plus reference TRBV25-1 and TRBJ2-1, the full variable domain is EADIYQTPRYLVIGTGKKITLECSQTMGHDKMYWYQQDPGMELHLIHYSYGVNSTEKGDLSSESTVSRIRTEHFPLTLESARPSHTSQYLCASRLSSGRYNEQFFGPGTRLTVL.

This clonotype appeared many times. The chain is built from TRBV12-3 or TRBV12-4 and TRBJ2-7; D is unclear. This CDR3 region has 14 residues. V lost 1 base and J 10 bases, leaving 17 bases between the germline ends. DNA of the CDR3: TGTGCCAGCAGTTTAGGTTCTGCCAGCGAGGAACAGTACTTC. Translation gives CASSLGSASEEQYF.